This T cell receptor (beta chain) was recovered during a study of a mutant IDH1 vaccine in newly diagnosed glioma. Study context: The therapy given earlier, which was standard therapy, consisted of radiotherapy, temozolomide, or both, and most of the patients received both.

Clones were read by immunoSEQ multiplex PCR, and TCRdb kept only the in-frame ones, dropping some. The sample includes nearly 35,000 clones, approximately 80% of them seen just once. The CDR3 sequence is 15 residues long. V lost 2 bases and J lost 0, with 8 bases in between. Per germline, CDR1 MNHEY and CDR2 SVGAGI. Time point meaning: week 5, during vaccination. Vaccination used 300 ug of mutant IDH1 20-mer peptide per dose, with topical imiquimod. Comment on this clone: Its specificity is not known.

The input for sequencing was PBMCs, taken from a glioma patient whose treatment included an IDH1 peptide vaccine. The rearrangement links TRBV6-5 to TRBJ1-3, with D possibly TRBD1 on 5 matching bases. The source of this sequence is a man in his thirties or forties with glioma. The CDR3 is CASSYGRASGNTIYF. CDR3 DNA: TGTGCCAGCAGTTACGGCAGGGCCTCTGGAAACACCATATATTTT.